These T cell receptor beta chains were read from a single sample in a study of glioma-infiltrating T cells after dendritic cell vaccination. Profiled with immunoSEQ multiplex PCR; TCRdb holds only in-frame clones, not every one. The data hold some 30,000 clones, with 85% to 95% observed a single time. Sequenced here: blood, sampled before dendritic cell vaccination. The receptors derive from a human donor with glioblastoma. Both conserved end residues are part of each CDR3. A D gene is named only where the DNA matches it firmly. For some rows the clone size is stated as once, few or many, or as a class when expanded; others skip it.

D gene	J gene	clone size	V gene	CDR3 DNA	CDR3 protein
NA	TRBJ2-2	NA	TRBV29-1	TGCACCGCGCGACTGGCCCTCGGGAACACCGGGGAGCTGTTTTTT	CTARLALGNTGELFF
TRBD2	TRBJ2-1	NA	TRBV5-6	TGTGCCAGCAGCTTGGGCGGGGGGGCCTACAATGAGCAGTTCTTC	CASSLGGGAYNEQFF
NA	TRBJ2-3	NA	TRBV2	TGTGCCAGCAGTGGTTCAGTTGGCGGAAGCACAGATACGCAGTATTTT	CASSGSVGGSTDTQYF
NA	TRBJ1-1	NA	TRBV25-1	TGTGCCAGCAGTGCACCGTGGCCGGGGGCTGAAGCTTTCTTT	CASSAPWPGAEAFF
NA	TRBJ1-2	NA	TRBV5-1	TGCGCCAGCAGCGAAGACGGGGGACGGCTCGGCTACACCTTC	CASSEDGGRLGYTF
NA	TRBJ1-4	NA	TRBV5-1	TGCGCCAGCAGCTTCAGAACAGGAGCTAATGAAAAACTGTTTTTT	CASSFRTGANEKLFF
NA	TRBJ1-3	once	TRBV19	TGTGCCTCACGGAGGGGCAGGGCCGGAAACACCATATATTTT	CASRRGRAGNTIYF
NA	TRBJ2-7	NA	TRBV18	TGTGCCAGCTCATCTAAGCCCGGACAGAGCTCCTACGAGCAGTACTTC	CASSSKPGQSSYEQYF
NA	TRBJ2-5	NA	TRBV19	TGTGCCAGTAGCACGTGGGGGCGCCACCAAGAGACCCAGTACTTC	CASSTWGRHQETQYF
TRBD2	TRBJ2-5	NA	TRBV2	TGTGCCAGCAGTGAGACTACTAGCGGGGTGGAGACCCAGTACTTC	CASSETTSGVETQYF
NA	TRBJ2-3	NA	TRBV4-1	TGCGCCAGCAGCCAAGAGGGGGCTGGATCCGATACGCAGTATTTT	CASSQEGAGSDTQYF
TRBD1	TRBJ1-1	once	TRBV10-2	TGCGCCAGCCTACCACAGGACAGGGGTGAAGCTTTCTTT	CASLPQDRGEAFF
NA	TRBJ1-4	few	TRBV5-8	TGTGCCATCAGGGAGACGGGTGAAAAACTGTTTTTT	CAIRETGEKLFF
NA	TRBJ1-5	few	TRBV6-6	TGTGCCAGCAGGGACAGTAGCAATCAGCCCCAGCATTTT	CASRDSSNQPQHF
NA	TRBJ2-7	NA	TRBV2	TGTGCCAGCCTCTTTAGGGGACATTCCTACGAGCAGTACTTC	CASLFRGHSYEQYF
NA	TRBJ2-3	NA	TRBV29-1	TGCAGCGTACCGGGTAGCGGTACAGATACGCAGTATTTT	CSVPGSGTDTQYF
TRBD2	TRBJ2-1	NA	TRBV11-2	TGTGCCAGCAGCTTAGCGACTAGCGGGGAATACCACAATGAGCAGTTCTTC	CASSLATSGEYHNEQFF
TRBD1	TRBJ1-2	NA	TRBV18	TGTGCCAGCTCACCTAAAGGGGACAGCCCTAGGGGCTACACCTTC	CASSPKGDSPRGYTF
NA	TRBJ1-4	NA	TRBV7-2	TGTGCCAGCAGCAATCTCAAGAAGGGGGCAACTAATGAAAAACTGTTTTTT	CASSNLKKGATNEKLFF
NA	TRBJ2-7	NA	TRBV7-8	TGTGCCAGCAGCTTTGGACAGCCAATCGGTAACTACGAGCAGTACTTC	CASSFGQPIGNYEQYF
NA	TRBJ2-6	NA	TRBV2	TGTGCCAGCAGCCCCCGGGGGGGACAGGGTATCAGTCTGCCTGGGGCCAACGTCCTGACTTTC	CASSPRGGQGISLPGANVLTF
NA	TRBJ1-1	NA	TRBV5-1	TGCGCCAGCAGCGTGGCAGGAATGAACACTGAAGCTTTCTTT	CASSVAGMNTEAFF
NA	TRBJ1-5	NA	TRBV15	TGTGCCACCAGCACCACAGTTGATCAGCCCCAGCATTTT	CATSTTVDQPQHF
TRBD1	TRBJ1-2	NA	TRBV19	TGTGCCAGTCTATCCCGGGACAGGGGGCTAAGCTACACCTTC	CASLSRDRGLSYTF
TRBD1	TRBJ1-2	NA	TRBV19	TGTGCCAGTAATCGCGGACAGGATAACTATGGCTACACCTTC	CASNRGQDNYGYTF
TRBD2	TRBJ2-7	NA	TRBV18	TGTGCCAGCTCACCACCGAGGCTTGAACTAGCGGCTGGCGAGCAGTACTTC	CASSPPRLELAAGEQYF
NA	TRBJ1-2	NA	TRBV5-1	TGCGCCAGCAGAGAGAACTATGGCTACACCTTC	CASRENYGYTF
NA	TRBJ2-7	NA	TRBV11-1	TGTGCCAGCAGCTCGTCAAGCGGGGACAGGAGGTCCCCTTACGAGCAGTACTTC	CASSSSSGDRRSPYEQYF
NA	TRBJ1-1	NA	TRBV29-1	TGCAGCGTTGACGGAATTGGGCAAACTGAAGCTTTCTTT	CSVDGIGQTEAFF
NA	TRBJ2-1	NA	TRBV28	TGTGCCAGCAGTCCCCCGGGACTGAGTGAGCAGTTCTTC	CASSPPGLSEQFF
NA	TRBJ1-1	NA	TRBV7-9	TGTGCCAGCAGCTCCATCCAATGGGGGCGTGGGTTCACTGAAGCTTTCTTT	CASSSIQWGRGFTEAFF
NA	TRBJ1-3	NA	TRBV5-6	TGTGCCAGCTCCAGGACTGGAAACACCATATATTTT	CASSRTGNTIYF
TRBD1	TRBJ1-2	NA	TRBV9	TGTGCCAGCAGCCCCCTAGGGACAGGGAACAATGGCTACACCTTC	CASSPLGTGNNGYTF
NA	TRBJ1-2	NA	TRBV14	TGTGCCAGCAGTCCCGGGACTTATGGCTACACCTTC	CASSPGTYGYTF
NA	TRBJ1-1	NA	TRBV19	TGTGCCAGTACGGACACGTTGAACACTGAAGCTTTCTTT	CASTDTLNTEAFF
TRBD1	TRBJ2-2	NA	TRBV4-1	TGCGCCAGCAGCCAAGCGCAGGGGGCAGGGGAGCTGTTTTTT	CASSQAQGAGELFF
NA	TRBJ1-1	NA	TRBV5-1	TGCGCCAGCACCCGGACAGTGAACACTGAAGCTTTCTTT	CASTRTVNTEAFF
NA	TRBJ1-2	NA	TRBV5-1	TGCGCCAGCAGCACGGGGGTCGAAGAGGGCTACACCTTC	CASSTGVEEGYTF
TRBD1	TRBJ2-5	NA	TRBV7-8	TGTGCCAGCAGCTTAGGAATCAGACAGGGGAAGGGCCAAGAGACCCAGTACTTC	CASSLGIRQGKGQETQYF
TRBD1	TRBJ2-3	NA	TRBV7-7	TGTGCTAGCAGCTTAGGACAGGGAGCAGATACGCAGTATTTT	CASSLGQGADTQYF
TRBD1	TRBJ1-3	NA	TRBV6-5	TGTGCCAGCAGTGGACAGGGGACCTCTGGAAACACCATATATTTT	CASSGQGTSGNTIYF
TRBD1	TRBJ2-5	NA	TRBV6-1	TGTGCCAGCAGTGAAATCGCAGGGGGTCACGAGACCCAGTACTTC	CASSEIAGGHETQYF
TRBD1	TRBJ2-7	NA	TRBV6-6	TGTGCCAGCAGTTATAGGTCGGACAGGGCGAAGCAGTACTTC	CASSYRSDRAKQYF
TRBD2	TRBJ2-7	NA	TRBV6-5	TGTGCCAGCAGTTCCTCGACTAGCGGGGTTTACGAGCAGTACTTC	CASSSSTSGVYEQYF
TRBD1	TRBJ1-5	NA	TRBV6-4	TGTGCCAGCAGTGACTCCGGACAGGGAGGGGTCAATCAGCCCCAGCATTTT	CASSDSGQGGVNQPQHF
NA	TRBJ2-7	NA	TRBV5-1	TGCGCCAGCCGGAAAGGCGGAGGGGCCAACTCCTACGAGCAGTACTTC	CASRKGGGANSYEQYF
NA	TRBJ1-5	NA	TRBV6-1	TGTGCCAGCAGTGACGTCAGGGTTCAGCCCCAGCATTTT	CASSDVRVQPQHF
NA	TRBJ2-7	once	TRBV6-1	TGTGCCAGCAGTGAAGCGGGGCAGGGGGGCACCTACGAGCAGTACTTC	CASSEAGQGGTYEQYF
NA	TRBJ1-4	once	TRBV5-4	TGTGCCAGCAGCTTTTGGCAAGGGGCTTCGGGAAAACTGTTTTTT	CASSFWQGASGKLFF
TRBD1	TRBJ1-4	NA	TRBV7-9	TGTGCCAGCAGCCTAGGGACAGGGTCCCACTTACGTAATGAAAAACTGTTTTTT	CASSLGTGSHLRNEKLFF
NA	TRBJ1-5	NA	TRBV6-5	TGTGCCAGCAGTGCCCTTTACAGGACCGGGCAGCCCCAGCATTTT	CASSALYRTGQPQHF
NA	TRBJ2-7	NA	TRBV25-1	TGTGCCAGCAGTGCCCCGACAGCCTACGAGCAGTACTTC	CASSAPTAYEQYF
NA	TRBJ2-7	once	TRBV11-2	TGTGCCAGCAGCGACAGAAGGGCCGACCCCTACGAGCAGTACTTC	CASSDRRADPYEQYF
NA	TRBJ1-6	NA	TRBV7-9	TGTGCCAGCAGCTTAGCCCCCCCCGGCGGTGGGTTAAGTTCGTCACCCCTCCACTTT	CASSLAPPGGGLSSSPLHF